Below, 13 T cell receptor beta chains from the same sample are listed, as sequenced in a study of cytomegalovirus exposure and HLA in healthy donors (dated by TCRdb to about 2017). The library was made by the immunoSEQ multiplex PCR assay. For the multiplex PCR, a mixture combining 60 forward primers for TCR Vbeta segments and 13 reverse primers for TCR Jbeta segments was used. Drawn from immuneACCESS, this table holds only the in-frame rearrangements with V and J called that TCRdb kept. Clones are partly lost; checked studies trace under half to an unresolved V gene and leave the rest unexplained. This sample is represented by approximately 120,000 clones; 60% to 85% of them were singletons. The leading ten clones occupy more than 1% of the sample. Sequencing was performed on PBMCs. Source of these receptors: a female donor in good health and CMV-seronegative.

This clone was seen a few times. CDR3 loop: CASSFSVNYGYTF. The CDR3 DNA reads as TGTGCCAGCAGTTTCAGCGTTAACTATGGCTACACCTTC. The V gene is TRBV28, the J gene TRBJ1-2; no firm D call. V lost 3 bases, J lost 1 base, and 6 bases lay in between. Germline assignment: CDR1 MDHEN and CDR2 SYDVKM. The CDR3 has 13 amino acids.

This clone was recorded a few times. The rearrangement joins TRBV19 to TRBJ2-3; maybe TRBD2 (6 bases). V lost 3 bases and J 5 bases, leaving 15 bases between the germline ends. CDR3 length: 15 residues. Germline CDR1 reads LNHDA; CDR2 reads SQIVND (reference sequence). CDR3 residues: CASSIGLGGVDTQYF. The CDR3 nucleotides read TGTGCCAGTAGTATCGGCCTCGGGGGAGTAGATACGCAGTATTTT.

The chain uses TRBV4-1 and TRBJ2-7; TRBD2 aligns across 14 bases. The germline V gene encodes CDR1 MGHRA and CDR2 YSYEKL. After removal of 3 bases from V and 4 bases from J, the junction contained 11 bases not matched to a gene. This CDR3 is 18 amino acids long. The CDR3 here is CASSHGLAGGPTRYEQYF. The CDR3 DNA follows: TGCGCCAGCAGCCACGGACTAGCGGGGGGACCGACCAGATACGAGCAGTACTTC.

The chain links TRBV18 to TRBJ2-7; 8 positions agree with TRBD1. Germline V gene data show CDR1 as KGHSH and CDR2 as LQKENI. CDR3 length: 13 residues. The J segment lost 2 bases and the V segment lost 6 bases, leaving 3 bases of the junction unmatched. In DNA, the CDR3 is TGTGCCAGCTCCCGGGACAGGACCTACGAGCAGTACTTC. It codes for CASSRDRTYEQYF.

This chain connects TRBV7-9 to TRBJ2-7; no reliable D call. Germline lookup yields CDR1 SEHNR and CDR2 FQNEAQ (reference sequence). This CDR3 is built from 13 residues. V lost 5 bases to trimming and J lost 4 bases, with 12 bases between them. The CDR3, as DNA: TGTGCCAGCAGCGAACTGACTGGGTACGAGCAGTACTTC. Its protein product is CASSELTGYEQYF.

The chain carries TRBV18 and TRBJ2-2; TRBD2 agrees at 7 bases. V shed 8 bases and J 0 bases; nucleotides not matched to a gene: 6. The germline CDR1 and CDR2 sequences are KGHSH and LQKENI. The length of the CDR3 is 15 residues. CDR3 protein: CASPLSGANTGELFF. The DNA of the CDR3 is TGTGCCAGCCCTTTGAGCGGGGCGAACACCGGGGAGCTGTTTTTT.

In DNA, the CDR3 is TGTGCCTGGAGTGTACCGGGACAGCTAGCCAAAAACATTCAGTACTTC. This translates into CAWSVPGQLAKNIQYF. The rearrangement joins TRBV30 to TRBJ2-4, with TRBD1 identical over 7 bases. Germline CDR1 GTSNPN, CDR2 SVGIG (reference sequence). J lost 0 bases, V lost 0 bases, and 5 bases had no gene match. This CDR3 is built from 16 residues. Using reference TRBV30 and TRBJ2-4 for the parts outside the CDR3, the full variable domain is SQTIHQWPATLVQPVGSPLSLECTVEGTSNPNLYWYRQAAGRGLQLLFYSVGIGQISSEVPQNLSASRPQDRQFILSSKKLLLSDSGFYLCAWSVPGQLAKNIQYFGAGTRLSVL.

The V and J genes are TRBV11-2 and TRBJ2-4, with TRBD2 matching over 7 bases. The CDR3 runs 17 residues. The germline CDR1 and CDR2 sequences are SGHAT and FQNNGV. Trimming at V came to 4 bases and at J to 0 bases, leaving 9 bases not matched to a gene. CDR3 loop: CASSSGGRALAKNIQYF. For the CDR3, the DNA is TGTGCCAGCAGCTCCGGTGGGAGGGCTCTAGCCAAAAACATTCAGTACTTC.

This chain joins TRBV6-5 and TRBJ2-1, with TRBD1 identical over 9 bases. The V gene end was trimmed by 5 bases and the J gene end by 7 bases; junction bases not matched to a gene: 6. Germline V gives CDR1 MNHEY, CDR2 SVGAGI. The CDR3 extends over 14 amino acids. The CDR3 region has the DNA TGTGCCAGCAGTAGAGGACAGGGGTGGAATGAGCAGTTCTTC. This sequence encodes CASSRGQGWNEQFF.

The chain uses TRBV11-2 and TRBJ2-7, with 7 bases matching TRBD1. The CDR3 is 11 residues long. Germline CDR1 SGHAT, CDR2 FQNNGV. The J segment lost 6 bases and the V segment lost 6 bases, leaving 2 bases of the junction unmatched. For the CDR3, the DNA is TGTGCCAGCAGACAGGGGTCCGAGCAGTACTTC. Residues: CASRQGSEQYF.

This chain's CDR3 is CASTRGGMNTEAFF. In DNA, the CDR3 is TGTGCCAGCACGAGGGGAGGCATGAACACTGAAGCTTTCTTT. The chain combines TRBV6-5 with TRBJ1-1, with D tentatively TRBD1 (5 bases). The germline V gene encodes CDR1 MNHEY and CDR2 SVGAGI. CDR3 length: 14 amino acids. The V end was cut by 7 bases, the J end by 0 bases, with 12 bases between.

The chain has TRBV6-4 and TRBJ2-1, with a tentative D call TRBD2 (6 bases). Germline V gene lookup returns CDR1 MRHNA and CDR2 SNTAGT. This CDR3 region has 15 residues. V was pared by 6 bases and J by 3 bases, with 15 bases between. In DNA, the CDR3 is TGTGCCAGCAGCGCGGATCGGGGGAGCTACAATGAGCAGTTCTTC. It specifies CASSADRGSYNEQFF.

V is TRBV4-2 and J is TRBJ2-1, with a possible D match to TRBD2 (7 bases). CDR3 length: 15 amino acids. Germline V CDR1 and CDR2: LGHNA, YNFKEQ. Trimming stripped 4 bases from V and 7 bases from J, with 17 bases between. The CDR3 here is CASSPFRGGGNEQFF. The DNA of the CDR3 is TGTGCCAGCAGCCCCTTTCGAGGGGGGGGGAATGAGCAGTTCTTC.